A single sample gave rise to the 19 T cell receptor beta chains below, sequenced in a study of CD8+ T cells in alopecia areata. Sequencing used cDNA as its template, made by extracting RNA and reverse transcribing it. Assay used: immunoSEQ multiplex PCR; TCRdb lists only in-frame clones, some missing. The sample carries some 95,000 clones, 44% recorded once. Treatment meaning: oral pan-JAK inhibitor, 5-10 mg twice daily. The sample in question was CD8+ T cells sorted from blood, obtained at week 24, from a patient treated with tofacitinib. The receptors shown here come from a human donor with alopecia areata.

This clone was seen more than once but under ten times. The V call is TRBV29-1, the J call TRBJ2-5, with no clear D. V was pared by 5 bases and J by 5 bases, with 24 bases between. Germline V gene sequence: CDR1 SQVTM, CDR2 ANQGSEA. CDR3 length: 16 amino acids. CDR3 sequence (DNA): TGCAGCGTTCGGCCCCGTGAGGACGCCCTACAGGAGACCCAGTACTTC. Protein sequence: CSVRPREDALQETQYF.

This clone was counted only a few times. The chain couples TRBV30 to TRBJ1-1; tentatively, D is TRBD1 (5 bases). The CDR3 runs to 15 residues. V lost 2 bases and J lost 0, with 13 bases in between. Germline V gives CDR1 GTSNPN, CDR2 SVGIG (reference sequence). CDR3 sequence (DNA): TGTGCCTGGAGTTGGGACCAGACTGTGAACACTGAAGCTTTCTTT. This codes for CAWSWDQTVNTEAFF.

The rearrangement links TRBV7-6 to TRBJ2-6; 10 nucleotides line up with TRBD2. There are 19 residues in the CDR3. J was trimmed by 0 bases and V by 4 bases; bases with no gene match: 9. Germline V lookup: CDR1 SGHVS, CDR2 FNYEAQ. The CDR3 coding sequence is TGTGCCAGCAGCTCTTATCTAGCGGGGGATATCTCTGGGGCCAACGTCCTGACTTTC. Translating gives CASSSYLAGDISGANVLTF.

The chain couples TRBV9 to TRBJ2-3; D is uncertain. Germline CDR1 is SGDLS and CDR2 is YYNGEE. The germline V and J ends were trimmed by 0 bases and 6 bases, with 11 bases remaining between them. CDR3 length: 14 amino acids. The CDR3 DNA is TGTGCCAGCAGCGTAGACACCTGGAAGGATACGCAGTATTTT. Translated: CASSVDTWKDTQYF.

A note on this clone: Other DNA sequences in this specimen translate into the identical CDR3. The genes are TRBV29-1 and TRBJ2-2; D not certain. Germline values: CDR1 SQVTM, CDR2 ANQGSEA. V dropped 6 bases and J dropped 4 bases, with 9 bases sitting between them. The CDR3 loop spans 12 amino acids. The CDR3 sequence: CSVLQGTGELFF. The CDR3 nucleotides read TGCAGCGTCCTTCAAGGCACCGGGGAGCTGTTTTTT.

J is TRBJ2-3 and V is TRBV5-4; D not certain. The CDR3 length is 16 residues. Per the germline V gene, CDR1 is SGHNT and CDR2 is YYREEE (reference sequence). V was cut by 2 bases and J by 6 bases, with 19 bases left in between. DNA of the CDR3: TGTGCCAGCAGCTTAGAACCGGGCCTCCAGAAGGATACGCAGTATTTT. Translating gives CASSLEPGLQKDTQYF.

This chain joins TRBV29-1 and TRBJ2-1; a weak D match, TRBD2 (5 bases). The CDR3 is 13 amino acids. The V gene's germline CDR1 is SQVTM and CDR2 ANQGSEA. V was pared by 7 bases and J by 10 bases, with 20 bases between. The CDR3 DNA reads TGCAGCGCTCTTACCCCTGACGGAGGCGAGCAGTTCTTC. It specifies CSALTPDGGEQFF.

This sequence joins TRBV5-4 and TRBJ1-1; D is uncertain. The V end was cut by 2 bases, the J end by 3 bases, with 11 bases between. Germline V gene lookup returns CDR1 SGHNT and CDR2 YYREEE (reference sequence). The CDR3 extends over 14 amino acids. The chain's CDR3 is CASSLLHSYTEAFF. DNA for the CDR3: TGTGCCAGCAGCTTATTGCACTCATACACTGAAGCTTTCTTT.

The CDR3 here is CASSQEGSAGSSYEQYF. The CDR3 nucleotides are TGCGCCAGCAGCCAAGAAGGCTCGGCAGGGTCTTCCTACGAGCAGTACTTC. The J gene is TRBJ2-7, the V gene TRBV4-1; maybe TRBD1 (5 bases). The germline CDR1 and CDR2 sequences are MGHRA and YSYEKL. Trimming took off 0 bases at V and 1 base at J, with 16 bases between the two ends. The CDR3 is made up of 17 amino acids.

This clone has just a few counts. The chain recombines TRBV19 with TRBJ2-1; TRBD1 is a possible D gene (5 bases). CDR3 length: 13 residues. V lost 3 bases and J lost 10, with 13 bases in between. Germline CDR1 is LNHDA and CDR2 is SQIVND (reference sequence). The DNA of the CDR3 is TGTGCCAGTAGTATCTTGGTTGGACAAGAGCAGTTCTTC. Translating it yields CASSILVGQEQFF.

The chain joins TRBV7-3 to TRBJ2-5; D is undetermined. Germline CDR1 is SGHTA and CDR2 is FQGTGA. The CDR3 is 13 amino acids. V was shortened by 2 bases and J by 4 bases, with 8 bases between the two germline ends. The CDR3 protein is CASSLLIGETQYF. CDR3 coding DNA: TGTGCCAGCAGCTTATTGATTGGAGAGACCCAGTACTTC.

The chain recombines TRBV27 with TRBJ2-7, with 9 bases matching TRBD1. The CDR3 runs to 15 residues. The V segment lost 5 bases and the J segment 0 bases; nucleotides outside the gene matches: 5. The germline V gene has CDR1 MNHEY and CDR2 SMNVEV (reference sequence). The CDR3 sequence: CASSAGTGPSYEQYF. CDR3 nucleotide sequence: TGTGCCAGCAGTGCCGGGACAGGGCCCTCCTACGAGCAGTACTTC.

V usage is TRBV11-2 and J usage is TRBJ2-1, with a possible D match to TRBD1 (6 bases). Deletions cut 6 bases from V and 0 bases from J, with 6 bases between. The CDR3 extends over 13 amino acids. Germline CDR1 SGHAT, CDR2 FQNNGV. The CDR3 region is CASRGGSYNEQFF. The CDR3 region has the DNA TGTGCCAGCAGAGGGGGCTCCTACAATGAGCAGTTCTTC.

This clone was observed a handful of times. The V call is TRBV2, the J call TRBJ2-7; 9 bases are a match to TRBD1. Germline loops: CDR1 SNHLY, CDR2 FYNNEI. Losses at the gene ends were 4 bases for V and 7 bases for J; bases not matched to a gene: 8. The CDR3 contains 14 residues. As DNA, the CDR3 is TGTGCCAGCAGTGCGGGACAGGGTTTGGTAGAGCAGTACTTC. Its translation: CASSAGQGLVEQYF.

This chain joins TRBV7-9 and TRBJ2-5; 10 bases match TRBD2. V was clipped by 6 bases and J by 0 bases; unmatched bases: 4. CDR1 is SEHNR and CDR2 is FQNEAQ in the germline V gene (reference sequence). CDR3 length: 15 residues. CDR3 protein: CASRSGLAYQETQYF. The CDR3 DNA follows: TGTGCCAGCAGATCGGGACTAGCGTACCAAGAGACCCAGTACTTC.

This clone has a handful of counts. This chain links TRBV25-1 with TRBJ2-3; D is unclear. The V gene's germline CDR1 is MGHDK and CDR2 SYGVNS. Trimming took off 7 bases at V and 1 base at J, with 18 bases between the two ends. The CDR3 has 16 residues. The CDR3 spells CASIRAPRFRTDTQYF. The CDR3 bases are TGTGCCAGCATCCGAGCCCCGCGGTTCCGCACAGATACGCAGTATTTT.

This clone has only a few counts. The CDR3 region has the DNA TGTGCCAGCAGAACTCGGGTAGGGGAAAGAGCTTTCTTT. Translating it yields CASRTRVGERAFF. The chain uses TRBV27 and TRBJ1-1, with TRBD1 as a possible D gene (5 bases). V was shortened by 6 bases and J by 10 bases, with 18 bases between the two germline ends. The germline CDR1 and CDR2 sequences are MNHEY and SMNVEV (reference sequence). The CDR3 spans 13 residues.

The chain uses TRBV7-2 and TRBJ2-7, with unresolved D. Germline CDR1 SGHTA, CDR2 FQGNSA. The ends were cut back, 1 base at V and 7 bases at J, with 8 bases in the middle. The CDR3 has 12 residues. CDR3 in amino acids: CASSLVGREQYF. CDR3 nucleotide sequence: TGTGCCAGCAGCTTAGTTGGCCGGGAGCAGTACTTC.

The chain has TRBV9 and TRBJ1-1; a possible D gene is TRBD1 (5 bases). The CDR3 extends over 13 amino acids. V was trimmed by 3 bases and J by 6 bases, leaving 12 bases between them. Germline loops: CDR1 SGDLS, CDR2 YYNGEE. The CDR3 spells CASSEIMGPEAFF. The CDR3 coding sequence is TGTGCCAGCAGCGAAATTATGGGGCCTGAAGCTTTCTTT.